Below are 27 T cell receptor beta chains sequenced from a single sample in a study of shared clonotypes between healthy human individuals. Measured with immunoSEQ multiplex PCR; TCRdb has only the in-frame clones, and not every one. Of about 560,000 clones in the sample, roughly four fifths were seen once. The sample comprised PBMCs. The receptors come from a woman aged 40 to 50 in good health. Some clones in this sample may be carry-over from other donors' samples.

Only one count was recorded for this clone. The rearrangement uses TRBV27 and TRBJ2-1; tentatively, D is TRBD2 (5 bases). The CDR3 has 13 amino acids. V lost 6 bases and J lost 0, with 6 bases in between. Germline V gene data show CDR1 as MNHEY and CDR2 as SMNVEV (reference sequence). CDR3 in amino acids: CASRGSSYNEQFF. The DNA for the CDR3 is TGTGCCAGCAGGGGGAGCTCCTACAATGAGCAGTTCTTC.

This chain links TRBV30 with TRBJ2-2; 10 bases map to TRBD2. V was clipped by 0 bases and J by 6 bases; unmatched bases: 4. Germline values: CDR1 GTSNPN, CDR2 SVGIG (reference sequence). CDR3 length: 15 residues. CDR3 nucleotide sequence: TGTGCCTGGAGTGTCCTAGCGGGAGTGGCCGGGGAGCTGTTTTTT. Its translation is CAWSVLAGVAGELFF.

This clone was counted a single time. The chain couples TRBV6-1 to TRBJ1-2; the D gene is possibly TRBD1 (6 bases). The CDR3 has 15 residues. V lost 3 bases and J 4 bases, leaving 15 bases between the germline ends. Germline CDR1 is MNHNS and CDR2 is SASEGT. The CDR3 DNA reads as TGTGCCAGCAGTGATGGGGGGCCCGATCTCTATGGCTACACCTTC. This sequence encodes CASSDGGPDLYGYTF.

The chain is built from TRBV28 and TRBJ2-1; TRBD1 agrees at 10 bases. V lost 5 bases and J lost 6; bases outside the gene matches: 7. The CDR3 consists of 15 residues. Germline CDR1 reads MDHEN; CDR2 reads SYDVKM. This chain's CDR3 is CASSPRDRGFNEQFF. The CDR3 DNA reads TGTGCCAGCAGTCCCCGGGACAGGGGATTCAATGAGCAGTTCTTC.

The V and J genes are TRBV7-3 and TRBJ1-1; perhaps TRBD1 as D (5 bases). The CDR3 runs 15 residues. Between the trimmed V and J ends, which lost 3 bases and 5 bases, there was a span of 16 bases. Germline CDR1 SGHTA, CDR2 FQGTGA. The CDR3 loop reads CASSLQAGLGTEAFF. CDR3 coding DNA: TGTGCCAGCAGCTTGCAGGCAGGGCTGGGGACTGAAGCTTTCTTT.

The CDR3 here is CASSRDIQETQYF. CDR3 sequence (DNA): TGTGCCAGCAGTAGGGACATACAAGAGACCCAGTACTTC. The gene calls are TRBV6-4 and TRBJ2-5; possible D gene TRBD1, 6 bases. This CDR3 has 13 residues. Trimming cost V 5 bases and J 2 bases, with 9 bases left between them. Looked up from germline, CDR1 is MRHNA and CDR2 is SNTAGT.

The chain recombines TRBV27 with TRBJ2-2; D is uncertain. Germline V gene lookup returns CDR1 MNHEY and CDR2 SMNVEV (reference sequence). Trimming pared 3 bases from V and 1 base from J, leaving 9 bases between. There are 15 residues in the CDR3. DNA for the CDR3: TGTGCCAGCAGTTTCCTCGGGCAGAACACCGGGGAGCTGTTTTTT. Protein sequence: CASSFLGQNTGELFF.

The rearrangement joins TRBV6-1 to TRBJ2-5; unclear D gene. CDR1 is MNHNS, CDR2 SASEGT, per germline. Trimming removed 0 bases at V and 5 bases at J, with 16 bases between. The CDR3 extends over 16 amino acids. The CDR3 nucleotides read TGTGCCAGCAGTGAAGCAGAGGACCCAACGTACGAGACCCAGTACTTC. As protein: CASSEAEDPTYETQYF.

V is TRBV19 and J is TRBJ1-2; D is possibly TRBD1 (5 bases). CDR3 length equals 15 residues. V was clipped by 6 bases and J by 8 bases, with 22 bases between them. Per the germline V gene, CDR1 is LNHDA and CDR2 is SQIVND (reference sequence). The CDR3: CASRDRDPTIGGYTF. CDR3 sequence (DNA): TGTGCCAGTAGAGACCGGGACCCAACTATTGGAGGCTACACCTTC.

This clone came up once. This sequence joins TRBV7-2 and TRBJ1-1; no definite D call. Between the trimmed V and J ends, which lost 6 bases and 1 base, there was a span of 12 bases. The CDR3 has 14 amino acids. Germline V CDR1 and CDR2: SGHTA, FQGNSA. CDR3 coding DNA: TGTGCCAGCAGTAGTATGACTACGAACACTGAAGCTTTCTTT. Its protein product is CASSSMTTNTEAFF. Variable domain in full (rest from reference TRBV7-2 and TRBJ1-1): GAGVSQSPSNKVTEKGKDVELRCDPISGHTALYWYRQSLGQGLEFLIYFQGNSAPDKSGLPSDRFSAERTGGSVSTLTIQRTQQEDSAVYLCASSSMTTNTEAFFGQGTRLTVV.

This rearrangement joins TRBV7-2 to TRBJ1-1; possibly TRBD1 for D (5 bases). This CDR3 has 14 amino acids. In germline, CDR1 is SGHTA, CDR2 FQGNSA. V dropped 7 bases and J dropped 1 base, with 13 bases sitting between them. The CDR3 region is CASTQLTENTEAFF. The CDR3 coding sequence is TGTGCCAGCACCCAACTGACAGAGAACACTGAAGCTTTCTTT. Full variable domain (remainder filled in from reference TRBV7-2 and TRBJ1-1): GAGVSQSPSNKVTEKGKDVELRCDPISGHTALYWYRQSLGQGLEFLIYFQGNSAPDKSGLPSDRFSAERTGGSVSTLTIQRTQQEDSAVYLCASTQLTENTEAFFGQGTRLTVV.

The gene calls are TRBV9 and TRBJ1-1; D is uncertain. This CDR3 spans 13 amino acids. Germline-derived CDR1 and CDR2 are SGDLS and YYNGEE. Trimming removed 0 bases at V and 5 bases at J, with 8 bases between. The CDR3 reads CASSVGISTEAFF. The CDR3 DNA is TGTGCCAGCAGCGTAGGGATCTCGACTGAAGCTTTCTTT.

The CDR3 DNA reads as TGTGCCACCAGCGGATGGGGACTAGCGGGAGGGGGAGGGCCCCTGGAGACCCAGTACTTC. Translating it yields CATSGWGLAGGGGPLETQYF. The V gene is TRBV15, the J gene TRBJ2-5, with 16 bases lining up with TRBD2. CDR1 and CDR2 (germline): LNHNV, YYDKDF (reference sequence). V shed 5 bases and J 5 bases; nucleotides not matched to a gene: 17. CDR3 length equals 20 residues.

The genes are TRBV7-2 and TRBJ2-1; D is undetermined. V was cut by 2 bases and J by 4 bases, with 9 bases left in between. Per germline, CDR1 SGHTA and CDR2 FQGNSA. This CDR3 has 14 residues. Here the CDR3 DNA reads TGTGCCAGCAGCTTATCAGTCCGATACAATGAGCAGTTCTTC. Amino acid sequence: CASSLSVRYNEQFF.

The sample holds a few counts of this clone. CDR3 nucleotide sequence: TGTGCCAGTAGTACTAGCAGGTACAATGAGCAGTTCTTC. Encoded protein: CASSTSRYNEQFF. The chain recombines TRBV19 with TRBJ2-1; TRBD2 might be the D (5 bases). With 4 bases removed from V and 4 bases from J, the gap between germline ends came to 8 bases. CDR1 is LNHDA and CDR2 is SQIVND in the germline V gene (reference sequence). The CDR3 is made up of 13 amino acids. Full variable domain (outside the CDR3, taken from reference TRBV19 and TRBJ2-1): DGGITQSPKYLFRKEGQNVTLSCEQNLNHDAMYWYRQDPGQGLRLIYYSQIVNDFQKGDIAEGYSVSREKKESFPLTVTSAQKNPTAFYLCASSTSRYNEQFFGPGTRLTVL.

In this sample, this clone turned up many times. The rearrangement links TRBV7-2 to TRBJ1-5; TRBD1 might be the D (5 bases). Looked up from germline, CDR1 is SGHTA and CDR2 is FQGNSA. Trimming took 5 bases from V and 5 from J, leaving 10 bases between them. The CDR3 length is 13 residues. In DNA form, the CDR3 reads TGTGCCAGCAGCATAAGGGGTGATCAGCCCCAGCATTTT. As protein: CASSIRGDQPQHF. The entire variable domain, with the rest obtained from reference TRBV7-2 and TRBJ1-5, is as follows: GAGVSQSPSNKVTEKGKDVELRCDPISGHTALYWYRQSLGQGLEFLIYFQGNSAPDKSGLPSDRFSAERTGGSVSTLTIQRTQQEDSAVYLCASSIRGDQPQHFGDGTRLSIL.

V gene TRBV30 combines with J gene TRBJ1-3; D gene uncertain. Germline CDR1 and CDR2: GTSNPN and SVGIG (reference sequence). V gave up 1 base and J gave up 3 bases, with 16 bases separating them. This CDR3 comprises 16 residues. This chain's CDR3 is CAWSAITFLGGNTIYF. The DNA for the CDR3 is TGTGCCTGGAGTGCGATTACATTTTTGGGTGGAAACACCATATATTTT.

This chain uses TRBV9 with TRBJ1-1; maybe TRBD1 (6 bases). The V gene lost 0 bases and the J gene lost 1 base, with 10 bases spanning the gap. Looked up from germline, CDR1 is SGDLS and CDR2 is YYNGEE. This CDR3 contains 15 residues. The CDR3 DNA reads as TGTGCCAGCAGCGTAGGGGGGGCGTCGAACACTGAAGCTTTCTTT. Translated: CASSVGGASNTEAFF. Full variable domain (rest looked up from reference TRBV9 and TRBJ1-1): DSGVTQTPKHLITATGQRVTLRCSPRSGDLSVYWYQQSLDQGLQFLIQYYNGEERAKGNILERFSAQQFPDLHSELNLSSLELGDSALYFCASSVGGASNTEAFFGQGTRLTVV.

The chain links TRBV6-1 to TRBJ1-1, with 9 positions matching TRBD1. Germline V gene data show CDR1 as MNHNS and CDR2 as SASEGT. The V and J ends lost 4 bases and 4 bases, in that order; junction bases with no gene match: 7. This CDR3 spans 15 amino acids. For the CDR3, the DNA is TGTGCCAGCAGTGCCAAACAGGGGGCGAGCACTGAAGCTTTCTTT. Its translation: CASSAKQGASTEAFF.

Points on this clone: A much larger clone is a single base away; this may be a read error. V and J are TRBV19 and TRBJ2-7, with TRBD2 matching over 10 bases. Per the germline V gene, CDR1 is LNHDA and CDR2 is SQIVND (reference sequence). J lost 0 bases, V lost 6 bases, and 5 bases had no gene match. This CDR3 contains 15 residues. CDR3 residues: CASRLTSGCSYEQYF. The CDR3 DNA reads TGTGCCAGTAGACTGACTAGCGGGTGCTCCTACGAGCAGTACTTC.

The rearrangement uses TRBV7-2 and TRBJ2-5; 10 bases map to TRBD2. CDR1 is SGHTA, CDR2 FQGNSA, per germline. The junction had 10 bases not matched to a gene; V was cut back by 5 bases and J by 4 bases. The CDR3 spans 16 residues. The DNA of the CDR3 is TGTGCCAGCAGCCAGAACCTAGCGGGAGTGCGAGAGACCCAGTACTTC. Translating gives CASSQNLAGVRETQYF.

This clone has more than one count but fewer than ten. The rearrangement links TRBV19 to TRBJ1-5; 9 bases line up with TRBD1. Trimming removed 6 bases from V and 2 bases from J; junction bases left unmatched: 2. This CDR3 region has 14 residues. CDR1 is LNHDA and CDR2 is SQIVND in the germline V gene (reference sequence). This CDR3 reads CASRDRGGNQPQHF. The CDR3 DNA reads TGTGCCAGTAGGGACAGGGGAGGCAATCAGCCCCAGCATTTT.

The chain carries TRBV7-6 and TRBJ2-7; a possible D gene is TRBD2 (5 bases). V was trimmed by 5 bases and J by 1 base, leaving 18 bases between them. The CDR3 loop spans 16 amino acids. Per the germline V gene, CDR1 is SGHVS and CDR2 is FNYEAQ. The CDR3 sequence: CASSKMSGVLSYEQYF. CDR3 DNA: TGTGCCAGCAGCAAAATGAGCGGAGTCTTGTCCTACGAGCAGTACTTC.

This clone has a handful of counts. This CDR3 reads CATSRGGRVPEQYF. The CDR3 DNA is TGTGCCACCAGCAGGGGCGGGAGAGTCCCCGAGCAGTACTTC. The rearrangement links TRBV15 to TRBJ2-7, with 7 bases lining up with TRBD2. V lost 3 bases to trimming and J lost 6 bases; unmatched junction nucleotides: 8. CDR3 length equals 14 residues. Per germline, CDR1 LNHNV and CDR2 YYDKDF (reference sequence).

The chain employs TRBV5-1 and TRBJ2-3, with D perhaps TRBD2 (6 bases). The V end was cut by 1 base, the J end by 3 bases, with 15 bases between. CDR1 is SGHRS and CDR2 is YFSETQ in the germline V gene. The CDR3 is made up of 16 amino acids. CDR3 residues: CASSLPGRPSTDTQYF. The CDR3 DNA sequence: TGCGCCAGCAGCTTGCCAGGGAGGCCCTCGACAGATACGCAGTATTTT.

The CDR3: CASSKVLSRAWDSYEQYF. In nucleotides, the CDR3 is TGTGCCAGCAGCAAAGTATTGTCCAGGGCGTGGGACTCCTACGAGCAGTACTTC. This chain joins TRBV7-8 and TRBJ2-7; weak D call: TRBD1 (5 bases). V lost 5 bases and J 0 bases, leaving 23 bases between the germline ends. Looked up from germline, CDR1 is SGHVS and CDR2 is FQNEAQ. The length of the CDR3 is 18 residues.

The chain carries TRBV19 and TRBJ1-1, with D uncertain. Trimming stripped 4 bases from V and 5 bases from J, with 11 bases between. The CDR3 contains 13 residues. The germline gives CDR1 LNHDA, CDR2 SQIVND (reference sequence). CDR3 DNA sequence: TGTGCCAGTAGTACCACAATTAAGACTGAAGCTTTCTTT. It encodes CASSTTIKTEAFF.